Listed below are T cell receptor beta chains from one sample, sequenced in a study of regulatory T cells in long-lasting Graves disease. TCRdb re-derived calls from the multiplex PCR reads in MiXCR, one entry per CDR3 protein. The sample consists of roughly 500,000 distinct CDR3 sequences, around 20% of them appearing once. Sequences were derived from peripheral blood mononuclear cells (PBMCs), sampled when the disease was refractory, from a patient treated with antithyroid drugs. All receptors derive from a female donor with Graves disease. CDR3s include the opening cysteine and the closing phenylalanine or tryptophan. The D gene is left open where the match is weak. A row's size may be missing; if present it is once, few, many or a size class.

clone_size	d_call	v_call	j_call	cdr3_length	cdr3_nt	cdr3_aa
-	-	TRBV7-3	TRBJ2-7	16	TGTGCCAGCAGCTTAAATCTCCTGGGGGGGGGCGGCGAGCAGTACTTC	CASSLNLLGGGGEQYF
-	TRBD1	TRBV29-1	TRBJ2-1	14	TGCAGCGGGAGTTTGACAGGGTTTCTTAATGAGCAGTTCTTC	CSGSLTGFLNEQFF
many	-	TRBV12-3/TRBV12-4	TRBJ2-7	14	TGTGCCAGCAGTCCATTCGACCGTCCCTACGAGCAGTACTTC	CASSPFDRPYEQYF
few	-	TRBV6-5	TRBJ1-5	15	TGTGCCAGCAGTTACTCGGCGGGGGGCGGTCAGCCCCAGCATTTT	CASSYSAGGGQPQHF
-	TRBD2	TRBV5-1	TRBJ2-7	16	TGCGCCAGCAGCTTAACTATGCCTAGCGGTATGGTCGAGCAGTACTTC	CASSLTMPSGMVEQYF
few	TRBD1	TRBV6-2/TRBV6-3	TRBJ1-6	13	TGTGCCAGCAGGCCCGCCCGGGACAGACCCCTCCACTTT	CASRPARDRPLHF
few	TRBD1	TRBV6-2/TRBV6-3	TRBJ2-7	16	TGTGCCAGCAGTTATTTGTCCGGACAGGGGCTCTACGAGCAGTACTTC	CASSYLSGQGLYEQYF
-	-	TRBV19	TRBJ1-2	13	TGTGCCAGTAGTACCCAGAGTAGCTATGGCTACACCTTC	CASSTQSSYGYTF
few	-	TRBV30	TRBJ1-1	12	TGTGCCTGGAGTGGACCACGCCGTGTGGCTTTCTTT	CAWSGPRRVAFF
-	TRBD1	TRBV15	TRBJ2-7	14	TGTGCCACCAGCAGAGAGACAGGGATGTACGAGCAGTACTTC	CATSRETGMYEQYF
-	-	TRBV13	TRBJ2-3	16	TGTGCCAGCAGAACGAGGGCGGAGGGGCTCACAGATACGCAGTATTTT	CASRTRAEGLTDTQYF
many	-	TRBV6-1	TRBJ1-2	14	TGTGCCAGCAGTGAATGGGCGGACAACTATGGCTACACCTTC	CASSEWADNYGYTF
many	TRBD2	TRBV28	TRBJ2-7	14	TGTGCCAGCAGTTTAGGCGCGGGAGGATACGAGCAGTACTTC	CASSLGAGGYEQYF
many	-	TRBV28	TRBJ1-5	13	TGTGCCAGCAGTTTAGGACACAATCAGCCCCAGCATTTT	CASSLGHNQPQHF
-	-	TRBV9	TRBJ2-5	15	TGTGCCAGCAGCGTAACGGGTTGGGGCCAAGAGACCCAGTACTTC	CASSVTGWGQETQYF
many	TRBD1	TRBV30	TRBJ1-1	14	TGTGCCTGGAGTGGGACAGGGTGGGACACTGAAGCTTTCTTT	CAWSGTGWDTEAFF
-	-	TRBV27	TRBJ2-1	14	TGTGCTTCAAAAGCGGTGAGCTCCTACAATGAGCAGTTCTTC	CASKAVSSYNEQFF
-	-	TRBV20-1	TRBJ2-7	15	TGCAGTGCTGACGGGGGGCCGGGTTTTGCCTACGAGCAGTACTTC	CSADGGPGFAYEQYF
-	-	TRBV20-1	TRBJ2-1	11	TGCAGTGCTAGAGAGTACAATGAGCAGTTCTTC	CSAREYNEQFF
many	-	TRBV6-1	TRBJ1-5	20	TGTGCCAGCAGGACTCTAAGGCGGGACACAGGGCCCCACCGCAATCAGCCCCAGCATTTT	CASRTLRRDTGPHRNQPQHF
-	-	TRBV6-1	TRBJ2-1	11	TGTGCCAGCAGCCAAACAGAAGAGCAGTTCTTC	CASSQTEEQFF
-	-	TRBV5-1	TRBJ2-1	14	TGCGCCAGCAGCTTGGACAACGCCTACAATGAGCAGTTCTTC	CASSLDNAYNEQFF
many	-	TRBV29-1	TRBJ2-7	12	TGCAGCGTTGCTGGGACGGATTTTAAGCAGTACTTC	CSVAGTDFKQYF
few	-	TRBV18	TRBJ1-1	14	TGTGCCAGCTCACCACGGAAGGGGGGCACTGAAGCTTTCTTT	CASSPRKGGTEAFF
-	TRBD1	TRBV7-9	TRBJ1-6	17	TGTGCCAGCAGGTCCGGGACAGGGGGCCTTACTAATTCACCCCTCCACTTT	CASRSGTGGLTNSPLHF
many	-	TRBV5-1	TRBJ2-7	11	TGCGCCAGCGGAGCAGGGTACGAGCAGTACTTC	CASGAGYEQYF
many	TRBD2	TRBV28	TRBJ2-7	16	TGTGCCAGCAGTATCCGGACTAGCGGGAACTACTACGAGCAGTACTTC	CASSIRTSGNYYEQYF
many	-	TRBV29-1	TRBJ1-1	11	TGCAGCGGCGGAACTGGCACTGAAGCTTTCTTT	CSGGTGTEAFF
few	-	TRBV12-3/TRBV12-4	TRBJ1-1	12	TGTGCCAGCAGTTCGTACAGGAGGAGAACTTTCTTT	CASSSYRRRTFF
-	-	TRBV15	TRBJ2-7	19	TGTGCCACCAGCAGAGATTGGGTTAGCGGACCCCTAAAGGGCTACGGGCAGTACTTC	CATSRDWVSGPLKGYGQYF
-	-	TRBV28	TRBJ2-2	14	TGTGCCAGCAGTTTAGAGGACGGCACCGGGGAGCTGTTTTTT	CASSLEDGTGELFF
few	TRBD1	TRBV7-9	TRBJ2-4	15	TGTGCCAGCAGCTCACAGGGGGCAATGAGTGGCATTCAGTACTTC	CASSSQGAMSGIQYF
few	-	TRBV9	TRBJ2-7	15	TGTGCCAGCAGCGCGACCAGGGAGACCTCCTACGAGCAGTACTTC	CASSATRETSYEQYF
few	TRBD2	TRBV5-1	TRBJ2-2	15	TGCGCCAGCCGAGGACAGACTAGCGGTACCGGGGAGCTGTTTTTT	CASRGQTSGTGELFF
many	-	TRBV27	TRBJ1-1	15	TGTGCCAGCAGTTTATCGGTGGATCTGAACACTGAAGCTTTCTTT	CASSLSVDLNTEAFF
-	TRBD2	TRBV6-1	TRBJ2-2	16	TGTGCCAGCAGTCGAATCGCGGGGGGGAACACCGGGGAGCTGTTTTTT	CASSRIAGGNTGELFF
few	-	TRBV15	TRBJ1-1	14	TGTGCCACCAGCAGGGGACAACCGAACCGAGAAGCTTTCTTT	CATSRGQPNREAFF
few	-	TRBV7-2	TRBJ1-3	15	TGTGCCAGCAGCTTAAGTAGTTCCTCTGGAAACACCATATATTTT	CASSLSSSSGNTIYF
many	-	TRBV20-1	TRBJ2-7	11	TGCAGTGCTAGGGACGGGAGCGAGCAGTACTTC	CSARDGSEQYF
few	-	TRBV28	TRBJ2-1	15	TGTGCCAGCAGTAATCCGCGAGAGGGACACAATGAGCAGTTCTTC	CASSNPREGHNEQFF
many	-	TRBV7-9	TRBJ2-7	13	TGTGCCAGCAGCTTGGGGGGCCCCTACGAGCAGTACTTC	CASSLGGPYEQYF
many	-	TRBV5-8	TRBJ1-4	15	TGTGCCAGCAGCTTGTCAGGGTTTGAATGGGAAAAACTGTTTTTT	CASSLSGFEWEKLFF
-	-	TRBV7-9	TRBJ1-2	13	TGTGCCAGCAGCTTAGAGACAGCGGGTGGCTACACCTTC	CASSLETAGGYTF
many	TRBD1	TRBV12-3/TRBV12-4	TRBJ2-7	14	TGTGCCAGCAGTTTAAACAGGGGCATTAACGAGCAGTACTTC	CASSLNRGINEQYF
few	-	TRBV13	TRBJ1-2	18	TGTGCCAGCAGCGAGAGCGGTGCACAGGAGGACCAATCCTATGGCTACACCTTC	CASSESGAQEDQSYGYTF
-	-	TRBV28	TRBJ1-3	14	TGTGCCAGCAGGCAGGGTCGAGCTGGAAACACCATATATTTT	CASRQGRAGNTIYF